A selection of T cell receptor beta chains follows, all from one sample in a study of cytomegalovirus exposure and HLA in healthy donors. The protocol was immunoSEQ multiplex PCR, while the TCRdb copy is restricted to in-frame clones and leaves out a portion. The sample consists of 150,000 or so clones, more than 60% of them appearing once. Material: PBMCs. The source of these receptors is a woman in her 40s in good health and CMV-seropositive. The CDR3 runs from the conserved cysteine through the conserved F or W. A D gene is named only where the DNA matches it firmly. Clone size is given for some rows only: seen once, a few or many times, or a class if the clone is expanded.

v_gene	abundance	j_gene	d_gene	CDR3nt	CDR3aa
TRBV9	-	TRBJ2-1	TRBD2	TGTGCCAGCAGCGTTAGCGGGGGGGCGTGGAATGAGCAGTTCTTC	CASSVSGGAWNEQFF
TRBV30	-	TRBJ2-5	-	TGTGCCTGGAGCGCGAACAGATTTCAAGAGACCCAGTACTTC	CAWSANRFQETQYF
TRBV6-5	-	TRBJ1-2	-	TGTGCCAGCGGTGACAGGCGCTATGGCTACACCTTC	CASGDRRYGYTF
TRBV6-5	-	TRBJ2-7	TRBD1	TGTGCCAGCAGTTACCTCACGACAGGGCATGCCTACGAGCAGTACTTC	CASSYLTTGHAYEQYF
TRBV11-1	-	TRBJ2-1	TRBD2	TGTGCCAGCAGCTTTAGATCTAGCGGGGGGACCAATGAGCAGTTCTTC	CASSFRSSGGTNEQFF
TRBV28	-	TRBJ1-2	-	TGTGCCAGCAGCCGAAGTGGTTCGTTCGGGACACCTAACTATGGCTACACCTTC	CASSRSGSFGTPNYGYTF
TRBV19	-	TRBJ1-1	-	TGTGCCAGTAGTACTCGTACAGGCCCCTTGGGCACTGAAGCTTTCTTT	CASSTRTGPLGTEAFF
TRBV19	-	TRBJ1-5	-	TGTGCCAGTAGTATCGACAGTTCCAATCAGCCCCAGCATTTT	CASSIDSSNQPQHF
TRBV9	-	TRBJ1-6	-	TGTGCCAGCAGCCCAAATGCGGGGGCATCATCACCCCTCCACTTT	CASSPNAGASSPLHF
TRBV4-1	-	TRBJ1-4	TRBD1	TGCGCCAGCAGCGACCGGGACAGGGGGGGGACTAATGAAAAACTGTTTTTT	CASSDRDRGGTNEKLFF
TRBV7-6	-	TRBJ2-3	TRBD2	TGTGCCAGCAGCTTAGGGGCGGGGGAGTACACAGATACGCAGTATTTT	CASSLGAGEYTDTQYF
TRBV27	-	TRBJ2-7	-	TGTGCCAGCGGGACGGCACAGGGCACAAGCTCCTACGAGCAGTACTTC	CASGTAQGTSSYEQYF
TRBV7-9	-	TRBJ1-5	-	TGTTCCAGCAGCCCTGGAGGCCCAAATCAGCCCCAGCATTTT	CSSSPGGPNQPQHF
TRBV4-2	few	TRBJ2-1	-	TGTGCCAGCAGCCAAGAGTGGCGGTCCTACAATGAGCAGTTCTTC	CASSQEWRSYNEQFF
TRBV29-1	-	TRBJ2-6	-	TGCAGCGCACAGCTTGGGGCCAACGGCCTGACTTTC	CSAQLGANGLTF
TRBV7-9	-	TRBJ2-5	TRBD2	TGTGCCAGCACCCTAGCTCGGCACGGGAGGTGGGAGACCCAGTACTTC	CASTLARHGRWETQYF
TRBV30	-	TRBJ2-1	TRBD2	TGTGCCTGGGCTAAGCGGGGGGGCTTGTACAATGAGCAGTTCTTC	CAWAKRGGLYNEQFF
TRBV15	-	TRBJ1-2	TRBD1	TGTGCCACCAGCCGCGGGGGACAGGGTGGAAACTATGGCTACACCTTC	CATSRGGQGGNYGYTF
TRBV7-6	-	TRBJ2-2	TRBD1	TGTGCCAGCAGCGCCGACAGGGCTACCGGGGAGCTGTTTTTT	CASSADRATGELFF
TRBV7-6	-	TRBJ2-1	-	TGTGCCAGCAGCTACTACCAGGGGGGCCTTTCCTACAATGAGCAGTTCTTC	CASSYYQGGLSYNEQFF
TRBV7-6	-	TRBJ1-4	-	TGTGCCAGCAGCCCGAATATGAGGCATGTGGCTAATGAAAAACTGTTTTTT	CASSPNMRHVANEKLFF
TRBV5-1	-	TRBJ1-2	-	TGCGCCAGCTCCTCGGGGGGGATGGGAGACTATGGCTACACCTTC	CASSSGGMGDYGYTF
TRBV5-6	-	TRBJ2-1	TRBD2	TGTGCCAGCTGGCTAGCGGGGAACAATGAGCAGTTCTTC	CASWLAGNNEQFF
TRBV30	-	TRBJ2-2	-	TGTGCCTGGAGGGGGCAACCGAACACCGGGGAGCTGTTTTTT	CAWRGQPNTGELFF
TRBV19	-	TRBJ1-1	TRBD1	TGTGCCAGTAGTATTAGTAAAGGGGGCATCGCTTTCTTT	CASSISKGGIAFF
TRBV4-1	-	TRBJ1-5	-	TGCGCCAGCAGCCAAGACGGTCAGGAAGATCAGCCCCAGCATTTT	CASSQDGQEDQPQHF
TRBV7-8	-	TRBJ2-5	-	TGTGCCAGCAGCTGGGGGGGACCCACAGGGGAGACCCAGTACTTC	CASSWGGPTGETQYF
TRBV18	-	TRBJ1-1	-	TGTGCCAGCTCACCACCCCTGGGCAGGGTAGGTACTGAAGCTTTCTTT	CASSPPLGRVGTEAFF
TRBV9	-	TRBJ1-2	TRBD1	TGTGCCAGCAGCGAAGGACAGGGTCTGGATGGCTACACCTTC	CASSEGQGLDGYTF
TRBV30	-	TRBJ1-6	-	TGTGCCTGGAGTCAGGGAAGCGATAATTCACCCCTCCACTTT	CAWSQGSDNSPLHF
TRBV27	-	TRBJ1-5	-	TGTGCCAGCAGTTTACAGGGGTCGAATCAGCCCCAGCATTTT	CASSLQGSNQPQHF
TRBV4-3	-	TRBJ2-2	-	TGCGCCAGCAGCCAAGATCCGAGCACCGGGGAGCTGTTTTTT	CASSQDPSTGELFF
TRBV11-2	-	TRBJ2-5	-	TGTGCCAGCAGCGGTGAAGCTCAAGAGACCCAGTACTTC	CASSGEAQETQYF
TRBV19	once	TRBJ2-5	TRBD1	TGTGCCTCCGTTGACAGGGGGCTTTCGGAGACCCAGTACTTC	CASVDRGLSETQYF
TRBV29-1	-	TRBJ1-4	-	TGCAGCGTCAGGGCGTTCAATAATGAAAAACTGTTTTTT	CSVRAFNNEKLFF
TRBV23-1	-	TRBJ1-5	TRBD1	TGCGCCAGCAGTCGATCAGGGGGCTGGAATCAGCCCCAGCATTTT	CASSRSGGWNQPQHF
TRBV28	-	TRBJ1-4	-	TGTGCCAGCAGTCCTTCGGGTGGTCTGGGTGAAAAACTGTTTTTT	CASSPSGGLGEKLFF
TRBV19	-	TRBJ1-2	-	TGTGCCAGTAGTATTCCAGGTTTTGGCTACACCTTC	CASSIPGFGYTF
TRBV30	few	TRBJ1-4	TRBD1	TGTGCCTGGAGCTTTGGACAGGGACGGTCTGAAAAACTGTTTTTT	CAWSFGQGRSEKLFF
TRBV12-5	-	TRBJ1-5	-	TGTGCTAGTGGTTTGGAGACTCGGCAGCCCCAGCATTTT	CASGLETRQPQHF
TRBV11-2	-	TRBJ1-1	-	TGTGCCAGCGGCTCTTTGACGGGTAGGCCTGAAGCTTTCTTT	CASGSLTGRPEAFF
TRBV29-1	-	TRBJ2-3	TRBD1	TGCAGCGTTGAAGATAGAGGGACAGGGCTGGATACGCAGTATTTT	CSVEDRGTGLDTQYF
TRBV27	-	TRBJ1-6	-	TGTGCCAGCAGAAACGGCGGGTCACCCCTCCACTTT	CASRNGGSPLHF
TRBV18	-	TRBJ1-1	-	TGTGCCAGCTCAGGGGACTTGAACACTGAAGCTTTCTTT	CASSGDLNTEAFF
TRBV7-7	-	TRBJ1-3	-	TGTGCCCCCCTGAGGGGAAACACCATATATTTT	CAPLRGNTIYF
TRBV27	once	TRBJ1-3	-	TGTGCCAGCAGTTTATGGGGGGTTGACACCATATATTTT	CASSLWGVDTIYF
TRBV28	-	TRBJ2-7	-	TGTGCCAGCAGTCCAATAACAGCCCAGGGGCTCTCCTACGAGCAGTACTTC	CASSPITAQGLSYEQYF
TRBV28	-	TRBJ1-6	-	TGTGCCAGCACCCAGATTCCTAATTCACCCCTCCACTTT	CASTQIPNSPLHF
TRBV2	-	TRBJ1-6	TRBD1	TGTGCCAGCAGGGCGACAGGGTCTGATAATTCACCCCTCCACTTT	CASRATGSDNSPLHF
TRBV13	-	TRBJ1-1	-	TGTGCCAGCAGCTTAGATGCAGGCTTGCAGGGGACTGAAGCTTTCTTT	CASSLDAGLQGTEAFF